This TCR beta chain comes out of a study of blood T cell repertoires in COVID-19. Study-level background: Specimens from acute and convalescent COVID-19 originated in the United States, Italy and Spain.

Authors' data handling: How many nucleated cells were present was estimated from reference gene primer amplification. Some clones are missing from TCRdb's copy, which holds only in-frame ones; the method was immunoSEQ multiplex PCR. The V and J calls and clone size come from that table; D and trimming were worked out from the DNA. The sample includes about 160,000 clones, 70% to 80% of them seen just once. This CDR3 contains 13 residues. The V and J ends lost 5 bases and 4 bases respectively, with 11 bases between them. CDR1 is SGHAT, CDR2 FQNNGV, per germline. Sequenced input: peripheral blood. The receptor was derived from a man aged 55-75 years with acute or convalescent COVID-19. The chain recombines TRBV11-2 with TRBJ1-2, with TRBD1 as a possible D gene (5 bases). In DNA form, the CDR3 reads TGTGCCAGCAGCCTGACAGTTGGCTATGGCTACACCTTC. Amino acids: CASSLTVGYGYTF. Using reference TRBV11-2 and TRBJ1-2 for the parts outside the CDR3, the full variable domain is EAGVAQSPRYKIIEKRQSVAFWCNPISGHATLYWYQQILGQGPKLLIQFQNNGVVDDSQLPKDRFSAERLKGVDSTLKIQPAKLEDSAVYLCASSLTVGYGYTFGSGTRLTVV.